Presented here are 30 T cell receptor beta chains from one specimen sequenced in a study of CD8+ T cells in alopecia areata. cDNA reverse transcribed from extracted RNA served as the sequencing template. Some clones are missing from TCRdb's copy, which holds only in-frame ones; the method was immunoSEQ multiplex PCR. Of approximately 180,000 clones in the sample, 59% were seen once. Material: CD4+ T cells sorted from blood, obtained at week 0. Every receptor here comes from a human donor with alopecia areata.

This clone was picked up a small number of times. The chain links TRBV10-3 to TRBJ2-2; D might be TRBD1 (6 bases). V dropped 6 bases and J dropped 1 base, with 12 bases sitting between them. This CDR3 comprises 15 residues. Germline values: CDR1 ENHRY, CDR2 SYGVKD. CDR3 coding DNA: TGTGCCATCAGGAAGCTGACAGGGAACACCGGGGAGCTGTTTTTT. It is translated as CAIRKLTGNTGELFF.

This clone was counted once. The V and J genes are TRBV5-1 and TRBJ1-5; possible D gene TRBD1, 5 bases. Germline V CDR1 and CDR2: SGHRS, YFSETQ. The CDR3 is 14 amino acids. V shed 0 bases and J shed 6 bases, with 10 bases lying between them. CDR3 residues: CASSLAWGSQPQHF. The CDR3 DNA reads as TGCGCCAGCAGCTTGGCCTGGGGGTCTCAGCCCCAGCATTTT.

The rearrangement joins TRBV7-9 to TRBJ2-1, with D possibly being TRBD1 or TRBD2 (5 bases each). Trimming stripped 1 base from V and 10 bases from J, with 20 bases between. Per the germline V gene, CDR1 is SEHNR and CDR2 is FQNEAQ (reference sequence). The CDR3 runs to 16 residues. CDR3 protein: CASSLVVQGPKLEQFF. Here the CDR3 DNA reads TGTGCCAGCAGCTTAGTTGTGCAGGGACCCAAGCTGGAGCAGTTCTTC.

The chain employs TRBV29-1 and TRBJ2-7; TRBD1 is a possible D gene (5 bases). Trimming took 5 bases from V and 3 from J, leaving 17 bases between them. The CDR3 has 14 residues. Germline CDR1 SQVTM, CDR2 ANQGSEA. The chain's CDR3 is CSVHSGRVYYEQYF. CDR3 nucleotide sequence: TGCAGCGTTCACAGTGGCAGGGTTTACTACGAGCAGTACTTC.

This clone was observed a handful of times. The chain combines TRBV4-1 with TRBJ2-6, with D possibly being TRBD2 (5 bases). V lost 3 bases, J lost 0 bases, and 15 bases lay in between. The CDR3 covers 18 residues. Germline V gene sequence: CDR1 MGHRA, CDR2 YSYEKL. The CDR3 DNA is TGCGCCAGCAGCCATTACAGAGACGGAGGCTCTGGGGCCAACGTCCTGACTTTC. Its translation: CASSHYRDGGSGANVLTF.

V gene TRBV30 combines with J gene TRBJ1-5; weak D call: TRBD1 (6 bases). Germline V gene lookup returns CDR1 GTSNPN and CDR2 SVGIG (reference sequence). V gave up 6 bases and J gave up 0 bases, with 12 bases separating them. The CDR3 consists of 14 residues. The CDR3 bases are TGTGCCTGCGAGGGGGGTGATAGCAATCAGCCCCAGCATTTT. Its protein product is CACEGGDSNQPQHF.

This clone has a handful of counts. V is TRBV29-1 and J is TRBJ2-7; D ambiguous. This CDR3 is 10 amino acids long. Per the germline V gene, CDR1 is SQVTM and CDR2 is ANQGSEA. The V end lost 5 bases, the J end lost 2 bases, and 4 bases lay between the germline ends. The DNA for the CDR3 is TGCAGCGTTTCGACCTACGAGCAGTACTTC. Translated, it gives CSVSTYEQYF.

This clone was counted between two and nine times. The rearrangement links TRBV6-6 to TRBJ1-2, with 8 bases aligning to TRBD1. This CDR3 is built from 13 residues. The germline CDR1 and CDR2 sequences are MNHNY and SVGAGI (reference sequence). V gave up 7 bases and J gave up 6 bases; unmatched junction bases: 7. Here the CDR3 DNA reads TGTGCCAGCACGGACAGGGCGGAGCATGGCTACACCTTC. Translated: CASTDRAEHGYTF.

The V gene is TRBV10-1, the J gene TRBJ1-5, with D possibly TRBD1 on 6 matching bases. The CDR3 has 13 amino acids. Trimming cost V 7 bases and J 4 bases, with 11 bases left between them. The germline CDR1 and CDR2 sequences are WNHNN and SYGVQD (reference sequence). The CDR3 DNA reads as TGCGCCAGCAAAGTCAGGGGAAATCAGCCCCAGCATTTT. This sequence encodes CASKVRGNQPQHF.

This chain uses TRBV5-1 with TRBJ2-7; D not resolved. There are 13 residues in the CDR3. Germline lookup yields CDR1 SGHRS and CDR2 YFSETQ. V lost 0 bases to trimming and J lost 2 bases, with 6 bases between them. The CDR3 sequence is CASSLASTYEQYF. CDR3 nucleotide sequence: TGCGCCAGCAGCTTGGCCAGCACCTACGAGCAGTACTTC.

Worth noting for this clone: Other nucleotide sequences from this sample produce the same CDR3. This chain links TRBV30 with TRBJ1-5; 7 bases map to TRBD1. The V and J ends lost 2 bases and 2 bases, in that order; junction bases with no gene match: 3. CDR3 length: 14 residues. Per germline, CDR1 GTSNPN and CDR2 SVGIG (reference sequence). The CDR3 here is CAWSSGTGNQPQHF. The CDR3 nucleotides are TGTGCCTGGAGTAGTGGGACAGGCAATCAGCCCCAGCATTTT.

CDR3 nucleotide sequence: TGCAGCGTTGAGACGACAGGGGGCGGTTATGGCTACACCTTC. Translated: CSVETTGGGYGYTF. The V call is TRBV29-1, the J call TRBJ1-2, with 10 bases lining up with TRBD1. CDR3 length: 14 amino acids. CDR1 is SQVTM, CDR2 ANQGSEA, per germline. With V trimmed by 3 bases and J by 5 bases, 6 bases remained unmatched.

This chain links TRBV7-2 with TRBJ1-6; D ambiguous. V lost 5 bases, J lost 2 bases, and 16 bases lay in between. Germline lookup yields CDR1 SGHTA and CDR2 FQGNSA. There are 17 residues in the CDR3. The DNA for the CDR3 is TGTGCCAGCAGCACCAGGTCGGGGAGAGCCTATAATTCACCCCTCCACTTT. It encodes CASSTRSGRAYNSPLHF.

The chain combines TRBV6-1 with TRBJ1-4, with 9 positions matching TRBD1. This CDR3 spans 14 amino acids. Germline V gene sequence: CDR1 MNHNS, CDR2 SASEGT. The J segment lost 5 bases and the V segment lost 5 bases, leaving 3 bases of the junction unmatched. DNA for the CDR3: TGTGCCAGCAGTTCGACAGGGGGAAATGAAAAACTGTTTTTT. Residues: CASSSTGGNEKLFF.

This rearrangement joins TRBV19 to TRBJ2-1, with 8 bases that match TRBD2. The germline V gene encodes CDR1 LNHDA and CDR2 SQIVND (reference sequence). The CDR3 consists of 15 residues. Trimming at V came to 5 bases and at J to 4 bases, leaving 7 bases not matched to a gene. CDR3 region: CASSSLSGGYNEQFF. CDR3 nucleotide sequence: TGTGCCAGTAGTTCGCTGAGCGGGGGATACAATGAGCAGTTCTTC.

The J gene is TRBJ2-5, the V gene TRBV5-6; D is uncertain. Trimming removed 3 bases from V and 0 bases from J, with 12 bases in between. This CDR3 is built from 15 residues. The germline V gene encodes CDR1 SGHDT and CDR2 YYEEEE. The CDR3 DNA follows: TGTGCCAGCAGCTCTCGGCTGGGGTACCAAGAGACCCAGTACTTC. Encoded protein: CASSSRLGYQETQYF.

The chain combines TRBV5-6 with TRBJ1-5; D uncertain. V dropped 1 base and J dropped 3 bases, with 14 bases sitting between them. Germline V CDR1 and CDR2: SGHDT, YYEEEE. The CDR3 sequence is 16 residues long. CDR3 in amino acids: CASSLYAVGANQPQHF. CDR3 nucleotides: TGTGCCAGCAGCTTGTATGCAGTGGGAGCCAATCAGCCCCAGCATTTT.

This clone was seen more than once but under ten times. This chain links TRBV6-5 with TRBJ1-6, with D perhaps matching TRBD1 (5 bases). Trimming took 2 bases from V and 7 from J, leaving 15 bases between them. CDR3 length: 16 residues. Germline loops: CDR1 MNHEY, CDR2 SVGAGI. In DNA form, the CDR3 reads TGTGCCAGCAGTTACGACAACAACAGGAGAAATTCACCCCTCCACTTT. It translates to CASSYDNNRRNSPLHF.

The chain joins TRBV19 to TRBJ2-7, with D maybe TRBD1 (5 bases). V was pared by 3 bases and J by 5 bases, with 8 bases between. The CDR3 has 12 amino acids. The germline CDR1 and CDR2 sequences are LNHDA and SQIVND (reference sequence). The CDR3 is CASSMNRNEQYF. CDR3 DNA: TGTGCCAGTAGTATGAACAGGAACGAGCAGTACTTC.

This rearrangement joins TRBV9 to TRBJ1-2; no reliable D call. CDR3 length equals 14 residues. Germline values: CDR1 SGDLS, CDR2 YYNGEE. Trimming stripped 0 bases from V and 5 bases from J, with 11 bases between. CDR3 sequence: CASSVARSPYGYTF. The CDR3, as DNA: TGTGCCAGCAGCGTAGCGAGGTCTCCGTATGGCTACACCTTC.

V gene TRBV30 combines with J gene TRBJ1-1; unclear D gene. This CDR3 is 13 amino acids long. V was trimmed by 3 bases and J by 1 base, leaving 9 bases between them. Germline CDR1 reads GTSNPN; CDR2 reads SVGIG (reference sequence). CDR3 DNA: TGTGCCTGGAGCGGCAGTCCGAACACTGAAGCTTTCTTT. Its translation is CAWSGSPNTEAFF.

This chain links TRBV27 with TRBJ1-6, with D unresolved. This CDR3 region has 15 residues. Per germline, CDR1 MNHEY and CDR2 SMNVEV (reference sequence). V was cut by 2 bases and J by 8 bases, with 13 bases left in between. CDR3: CASSLEGSRDSPLHF. The CDR3 bases are TGTGCCAGCAGTTTAGAGGGTTCGCGGGATTCACCCCTCCACTTT.

The chain recombines TRBV7-2 with TRBJ2-2, with D perhaps TRBD2 (6 bases). The V end lost 7 bases, the J end lost 4 bases, and 13 bases lay between the germline ends. CDR1 SGHTA and CDR2 FQGNSA come from the germline V gene. This CDR3 has 14 residues. The CDR3, as DNA: TGTGCCAGCACCCCTGGCGGGACCACCGGGGAGCTGTTTTTT. Its protein is CASTPGGTTGELFF.

In this sample, this clone turned up a few times. The V and J genes are TRBV19 and TRBJ1-1, with D hard to call. Trimming cost V 3 bases and J 0 bases, with 5 bases left between them. The CDR3 extends over 13 amino acids. Germline lookup yields CDR1 LNHDA and CDR2 SQIVND (reference sequence). This CDR3 is CASSIGVNTEAFF. Written as DNA, the CDR3 is TGTGCCAGTAGTATTGGAGTGAACACTGAAGCTTTCTTT.

The V gene is TRBV5-1, the J gene TRBJ1-1; TRBD1 matches at 8 bases. CDR1 and CDR2 from the germline V gene are SGHRS and YFSETQ. This CDR3 has 16 amino acids. J gave up 10 bases and V 4 bases, and 18 bases lay outside the gene matches. This CDR3 reads CASSIGSVGQGLGAFF. The CDR3 DNA reads TGCGCCAGCAGCATCGGAAGCGTCGGACAGGGCTTAGGAGCTTTCTTT.

This clone was detected only a few times. The chain combines TRBV5-4 with TRBJ2-5, with TRBD1 matching over 7 bases. The CDR3 has 15 residues. Germline V gives CDR1 SGHNT, CDR2 YYREEE (reference sequence). V gave up 4 bases and J gave up 1 base; unmatched junction bases: 7. This CDR3 is CASSQQGQFQETQYF. For the CDR3, the DNA is TGTGCCAGCAGCCAACAGGGGCAGTTCCAAGAGACCCAGTACTTC.

This clone appeared a few times. The chain recombines TRBV11-3 with TRBJ2-3, with TRBD2 identical over 7 bases. The CDR3 runs to 15 residues. Looked up from germline, CDR1 is SGHNT and CDR2 is YENEEA. V trimming: 2 bases; J trimming: 2 bases; junction bases outside the gene matches: 4. CDR3 region: CASSLISGDTDTQYF. The CDR3 DNA is TGTGCCAGCAGCTTAATCAGCGGGGACACAGATACGCAGTATTTT.

This clone showed up just a few times. This chain joins TRBV30 and TRBJ2-1; 7 nucleotides match TRBD1. V was clipped by 4 bases and J by 6 bases; unmatched bases: 12. Looked up from germline, CDR1 is GTSNPN and CDR2 is SVGIG (reference sequence). The CDR3 has 15 amino acids. CDR3 nucleotides: TGTGCCTGGACCCTACAGGGGCGTTGGGGCAATGAGCAGTTCTTC. Encoded protein: CAWTLQGRWGNEQFF.

The chain has TRBV30 and TRBJ2-5; D gene ambiguous. Per the germline V gene, CDR1 is GTSNPN and CDR2 is SVGIG (reference sequence). The CDR3 is 11 residues long. Trimming stripped 4 bases from V and 3 bases from J, with 6 bases between. CDR3 protein: CAWTKEETQYF. The CDR3 DNA reads as TGTGCCTGGACTAAAGAAGAGACCCAGTACTTC.

CDR3 nucleotide sequence: TGTGCCAGCAGGTCAGGGATCGGGGAGCTGTTTTTT. Its protein product is CASRSGIGELFF. The V call is TRBV5-6, the J call TRBJ2-2; D is perhaps TRBD1 (5 bases). The germline V gene encodes CDR1 SGHDT and CDR2 YYEEEE. V was clipped by 5 bases and J by 7 bases, with 9 bases between them. This CDR3 is built from 12 residues.